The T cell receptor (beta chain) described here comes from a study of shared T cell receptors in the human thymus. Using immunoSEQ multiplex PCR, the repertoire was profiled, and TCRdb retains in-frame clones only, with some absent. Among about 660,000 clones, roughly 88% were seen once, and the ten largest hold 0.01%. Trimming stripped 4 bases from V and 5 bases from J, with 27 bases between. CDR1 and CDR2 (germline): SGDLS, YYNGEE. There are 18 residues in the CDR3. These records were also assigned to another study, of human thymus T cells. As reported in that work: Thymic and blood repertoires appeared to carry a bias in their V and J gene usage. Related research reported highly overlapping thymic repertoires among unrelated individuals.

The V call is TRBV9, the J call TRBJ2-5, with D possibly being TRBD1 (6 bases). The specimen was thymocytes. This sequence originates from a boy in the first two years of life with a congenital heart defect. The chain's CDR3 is CASSPSPQGIAKTETQYF. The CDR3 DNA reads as TGTGCCAGCAGCCCGAGCCCCCAGGGGATCGCTAAGACGGAGACCCAGTACTTC.